Presented here are 12 T cell receptor beta chains from one specimen sequenced in a study of chemoradiotherapy in HPV16-positive cancers. Sequenced by immunoSEQ multiplex PCR; TCRdb stores in-frame clones only, minus some. The data contain around 7,200 clones, roughly 82% of them singletons. Specimen: tumor tissue, collected from a patient who underwent chemoradiotherapy. Every receptor here comes from a human donor with HPV-associated anogenital cancer.

The chain carries TRBV29-1 and TRBJ2-1; possible D gene TRBD2, 5 bases. Germline V CDR1 and CDR2: SQVTM, ANQGSEA. The CDR3 sequence is 17 residues long. With 2 bases removed from V and 7 bases from J, the gap between germline ends came to 24 bases. CDR3 amino acids: CSVEFAGSLIKTNEQFF. CDR3 nucleotides: TGCAGCGTTGAATTTGCGGGCAGCCTGATTAAGACGAATGAGCAGTTCTTC.

The rearrangement joins TRBV18 to TRBJ2-1; D might be TRBD1 (5 bases). This CDR3 is 13 amino acids long. From germline, CDR1 is KGHSH and CDR2 LQKENI. V was shortened by 2 bases and J by 10 bases, with 12 bases between the two germline ends. The CDR3 DNA reads TGTGCCAGCTCACCAGCAGGGTTGAGGGAGCAGTTCTTC. Protein product: CASSPAGLREQFF.

The chain joins TRBV9 to TRBJ2-1, with unresolved D. V lost 3 bases and J lost 8, with 12 bases in between. CDR1 is SGDLS and CDR2 is YYNGEE in the germline V gene. CDR3 length equals 13 residues. CDR3 DNA sequence: TGTGCCAGCAGCGGGATCCTAGTCTATGAGCAGTTCTTC. It translates to CASSGILVYEQFF.

This clone was seen a few times. The CDR3 DNA sequence: TGTGCCAGCAGCTCAGGACAGGGAGATTATAATTCACCCCTCCACTTT. This codes for CASSSGQGDYNSPLHF. The chain has TRBV7-9 and TRBJ1-6; 8 positions match TRBD1. V gave up 4 bases and J gave up 4 bases; unmatched junction bases: 6. The CDR3 length is 16 residues. CDR1 is SEHNR, CDR2 FQNEAQ, per germline (reference sequence).

J is TRBJ1-1 and V is TRBV6-1; D not certain. Trimming removed 2 bases from V and 6 bases from J, with 19 bases in between. CDR3 length equals 16 residues. Germline CDR1 reads MNHNS; CDR2 reads SASEGT. CDR3: CASSELSGPNGAEAFF. The CDR3 DNA follows: TGTGCCAGCAGTGAACTCTCTGGGCCCAATGGGGCTGAAGCTTTCTTT.

The V gene is TRBV14, the J gene TRBJ1-1; tentative D call: TRBD1 (5 bases). V lost 4 bases and J lost 3, with 12 bases in between. Germline CDR1 SGHDN, CDR2 FVKESK. The CDR3 is made up of 14 amino acids. The CDR3, as DNA: TGTGCCAGCAGCCGGGGCCCGAGGGACACTGAAGCTTTCTTT. As protein: CASSRGPRDTEAFF.

This chain links TRBV15 with TRBJ1-1, with 9 positions matching TRBD1. Trimming removed 2 bases from V and 6 bases from J; junction bases left unmatched: 10. The CDR3 covers 16 residues. CDR1 and CDR2 from the germline V gene are LNHNV and YYDKDF (reference sequence). The CDR3 spells CATSRLTGGPEAEAFF. For the CDR3, the DNA is TGTGCCACCAGCAGACTTACAGGGGGCCCAGAGGCTGAAGCTTTCTTT.

About this clone: At the DNA level, this CDR3 is encoded by other sequences in the same sample as well. The chain combines TRBV5-1 with TRBJ1-4; TRBD1 might be the D (5 bases). The germline V gene encodes CDR1 SGHRS and CDR2 YFSETQ. The CDR3 covers 18 residues. V was trimmed by 5 bases and J by 1 base, leaving 21 bases between them. The CDR3 coding sequence is TGCGCCAGCAGTCTGGGACCCACGAGCTTCGGAACTAATGAAAAACTGTTTTTT. Its protein product is CASSLGPTSFGTNEKLFF.

The V call is TRBV19, the J call TRBJ2-5; TRBD2 agrees at 11 bases. Germline V gene lookup returns CDR1 LNHDA and CDR2 SQIVND (reference sequence). The V segment lost 4 bases and the J segment 0 bases; nucleotides outside the gene matches: 4. CDR3 length equals 16 residues. Here the CDR3 DNA reads TGTGCCAGTAGTAGGGGACTAGCGGTGTACCAAGAGACCCAGTACTTC. Its protein product is CASSRGLAVYQETQYF.

This sequence joins TRBV18 and TRBJ2-2; a possible D gene is TRBD2 (5 bases). The germline gives CDR1 KGHSH, CDR2 LQKENI. Trimming pared 3 bases from V and 3 bases from J, leaving 11 bases between. CDR3 length: 15 amino acids. CDR3 DNA: TGTGCCAGCTCACCCGACGGGGTGCACACCGGGGAGCTGTTTTTT. It encodes CASSPDGVHTGELFF.

The chain employs TRBV6-5 and TRBJ2-3, with a weak D call TRBD2 (6 bases). Trimming left V 6 bases short and J 4 bases short, with 17 bases between. The CDR3 consists of 15 residues. Germline CDR1 reads MNHEY; CDR2 reads SVGAGI. The CDR3 sequence is CASREGRTGADTQYF. For the CDR3, the DNA is TGTGCCAGCAGGGAGGGACGAACTGGAGCAGATACGCAGTATTTT.

This chain joins TRBV5-1 and TRBJ1-1; D gene uncertain. CDR1 is SGHRS and CDR2 is YFSETQ in the germline V gene. Trimming left V 4 bases short and J 0 bases short, with 7 bases between. This CDR3 is 13 amino acids long. The CDR3 loop reads CASSTTLNTEAFF. CDR3 nucleotide sequence: TGCGCCAGCAGCACTACCCTGAACACTGAAGCTTTCTTT.